The 26 T cell receptor beta chains in this list originate from one sample, sequenced in a study of blood T cell repertoires in COVID-19. Using immunoSEQ multiplex PCR, the repertoire was profiled, and TCRdb retains in-frame clones only, with some absent. The sample lists some 220,000 clones, 80% to 85% occurring once. Sequenced material: peripheral blood. These receptors were obtained from a woman aged 55-70 years with acute or convalescent COVID-19.

The V gene is TRBV7-9, the J gene TRBJ2-3, with a possible D match to TRBD1 (6 bases). The germline V gene has CDR1 SEHNR and CDR2 FQNEAQ (reference sequence). The CDR3 sequence is 14 residues long. Trimming took 10 bases from V and 0 from J, leaving 14 bases between them. The CDR3 coding sequence is TGTGCCACGAGGGGGACACTGAGCACAGATACGCAGTATTTT. It yields the protein CATRGTLSTDTQYF.

This clone was picked up one time. The J gene is TRBJ1-2, the V gene TRBV30, with D possibly TRBD1 on 5 matching bases. This CDR3 has 15 amino acids. CDR1 is GTSNPN and CDR2 is SVGIG in the germline V gene (reference sequence). Trimming removed 0 bases at V and 4 bases at J, with 15 bases between. The CDR3 sequence is CAWSVRSGIVYGYTF. The CDR3 nucleotides read TGTGCCTGGAGTGTACGGTCAGGGATTGTCTATGGCTACACCTTC.

This chain connects TRBV6-1 to TRBJ1-4; 10 bases agree with TRBD1. With 2 bases clipped from V and 6 bases from J, the junction kept 6 bases outside the gene matches. The germline gives CDR1 MNHNS, CDR2 SASEGT. The CDR3 consists of 16 residues. The CDR3 reads CASSETPGQGYEKLFF. Here the CDR3 DNA reads TGTGCCAGCAGTGAAACCCCGGGACAGGGGTATGAAAAACTGTTTTTT.

The CDR3 DNA reads TGTGCCAGCAGCCTCACAGGTAGCGAAAAACTGTTTTTT. This gives the protein CASSLTGSEKLFF. The chain uses TRBV3-1 (or the pseudogene TRBV3-2) and TRBJ1-4; possible D gene TRBD1, 5 bases. V was shortened by 4 bases and J by 8 bases, with 11 bases between the two germline ends. The germline V gene has CDR1 LGHDT and CDR2 YNNKEL (reference sequence). The CDR3 extends over 13 amino acids.

The chain has TRBV3-1 (or the pseudogene TRBV3-2) and TRBJ2-3, with a tentative D call TRBD2 (6 bases). CDR1 and CDR2 from the germline V gene are LGHDT and YNNKEL (reference sequence). The CDR3 runs to 16 residues. The V end was cut by 1 base, the J end by 0 bases, with 11 bases between. The CDR3 DNA sequence: TGTGCCAGCAGCCAAGTCACGGGGGTGAGCACAGATACGCAGTATTTT. Protein: CASSQVTGVSTDTQYF.

The chain links TRBV3-1 (or the pseudogene TRBV3-2) to TRBJ1-6; D gene uncertain. The ends were cut back, 2 bases at V and 12 bases at J, with 11 bases in the middle. The CDR3 runs 13 residues. The germline CDR1 and CDR2 sequences are LGHDT and YNNKEL (reference sequence). CDR3 nucleotide sequence: TGTGCCAGCAGCCAAAACTCTGGAGAACCCCTCCACTTT. Protein: CASSQNSGEPLHF.

There are a few counts of this clone. V usage is TRBV5-6 and J usage is TRBJ2-2; 7 bases are shared with TRBD2. This CDR3 has 15 amino acids. V was pared by 2 bases and J by 0 bases, with 1 base of the junction left unmatched. CDR1 is SGHDT and CDR2 is YYEEEE in the germline V gene. For the CDR3, the DNA is TGTGCCAGCAGCTTCGGGGGGACGAACACCGGGGAGCTGTTTTTT. Its translation: CASSFGGTNTGELFF.

The chain has TRBV5-4 and TRBJ2-7; 7 nucleotides match TRBD1. CDR1 and CDR2 (germline): SGHNT, YYREEE (reference sequence). CDR3 length: 15 residues. J was trimmed by 2 bases and V by 2 bases; bases with no gene match: 7. In DNA, the CDR3 is TGTGCCAGCAGCTTTCGGACAGGTGCTGCCTACGAGCAGTACTTC. It specifies CASSFRTGAAYEQYF.

The chain recombines TRBV4-2 with TRBJ2-3, with 8 positions matching TRBD2. J lost 3 bases, V lost 3 bases, and 8 bases had no gene match. CDR1 is LGHNA and CDR2 is YNFKEQ in the germline V gene. This CDR3 region has 16 residues. DNA of the CDR3: TGTGCCAGCAGCCATAGCGGGGCCCGGGTTACAGATACGCAGTATTTT. This sequence encodes CASSHSGARVTDTQYF.

This clone was seen a few times. The gene calls are TRBV24-1 and TRBJ1-2, with a possible D match to TRBD1 (5 bases). The CDR3 covers 14 residues. V was shortened by 5 bases and J by 7 bases, with 16 bases between the two germline ends. CDR1 is KGHDR, CDR2 SFDVKD, per germline. The chain's CDR3 is CATSAKGLEGGYTF. Written as DNA, the CDR3 is TGTGCCACCAGTGCAAAGGGACTCGAGGGTGGCTACACCTTC.

The J gene is TRBJ2-5, the V gene TRBV3-1 (or the pseudogene TRBV3-2), with 10 positions matching TRBD1. V was clipped by 1 base and J by 4 bases; unmatched bases: 6. Germline lookup yields CDR1 LGHDT and CDR2 YNNKEL (reference sequence). The CDR3 consists of 16 residues. The CDR3 DNA sequence: TGTGCCAGCAGCCAAGGTTCAGGGACAGGGGCAGAGACCCAGTACTTC. It is translated as CASSQGSGTGAETQYF.

This chain connects TRBV28 to TRBJ2-7; D unclear. The V gene lost 10 bases and the J gene lost 3 bases, with 16 bases spanning the gap. Germline V CDR1 and CDR2: MDHEN, SYDVKM. CDR3 length equals 13 residues. CDR3 in DNA: TGTGCCACCTACAGAACCAACTTCTACGAGCAGTACTTC. Protein: CATYRTNFYEQYF.

Ten or more counts support this clone. V gene TRBV11-2 combines with J gene TRBJ1-1; possible D gene TRBD1, 5 bases. The CDR3 has 13 residues. Between the trimmed V and J ends, which lost 3 bases and 1 base, there was a span of 6 bases. CDR1 and CDR2 from the germline V gene are SGHAT and FQNNGV. The CDR3 here is CASSFQGNTEAFF. DNA of the CDR3: TGTGCCAGCAGCTTTCAGGGGAACACTGAAGCTTTCTTT.

V usage is TRBV19 and J usage is TRBJ1-4; tentative D call: TRBD1 (5 bases). CDR3 length: 16 residues. Germline CDR1 is LNHDA and CDR2 is SQIVND (reference sequence). The germline V and J ends were trimmed by 5 bases and 0 bases, with 13 bases remaining between them. The CDR3 DNA reads TGTGCCAGTAGTTGGGCAGGGCCGGCAACTAATGAAAAACTGTTTTTT. It translates to CASSWAGPATNEKLFF.

This chain's CDR3 is CASSQTAPGRDEQYF. The DNA for the CDR3 is TGTGCCAGCAGCCAAACCGCCCCGGGTCGGGACGAGCAGTACTTC. The chain is built from TRBV6-5 and TRBJ2-7; D remains ambiguous. V lost 6 bases and J lost 5, with 20 bases in between. The CDR3 has 15 residues. Germline CDR1 is MNHEY and CDR2 is SVGAGI.

The chain links TRBV5-1 to TRBJ2-1; the match to TRBD1 covers 11 bases. In germline, CDR1 is SGHRS, CDR2 YFSETQ. The ends lost 4 bases at V and 7 bases at J; junction bases unmatched: 4. CDR3 length: 14 residues. The CDR3 region is CASSIGTGGNEQFF. CDR3 DNA: TGCGCCAGCAGCATTGGGACAGGGGGTAATGAGCAGTTCTTC.

This clone was recorded only once. V is TRBV3-1 (or the pseudogene TRBV3-2) and J is TRBJ1-2; 7 nucleotides agree with TRBD1. With V trimmed by 4 bases and J by 4 bases, 9 bases remained unmatched. CDR3 length: 15 residues. Looked up from germline, CDR1 is LGHDT and CDR2 is YNNKEL (reference sequence). For the CDR3, the DNA is TGTGCCAGCAGCCTTCGGGACAGCGGGCGCTATGGCTACACCTTC. Its translation: CASSLRDSGRYGYTF.

The V call is TRBV19, the J call TRBJ2-5, with unresolved D. V was shortened by 8 bases and J by 9 bases, with 7 bases between the two germline ends. CDR3 length: 9 amino acids. CDR1 and CDR2 (germline): LNHDA, SQIVND (reference sequence). The chain's CDR3 is CASGPAQYF. CDR3 coding DNA: TGTGCCAGTGGGCCGGCCCAGTACTTC.

The rearrangement joins TRBV20-1 to TRBJ2-5; no clear D. The V gene lost 5 bases and the J gene lost 1 base, with 5 bases spanning the gap. Germline assignment: CDR1 DFQATT and CDR2 SNEGSKA (reference sequence). This CDR3 has 11 residues. CDR3 region: CSAYFQETQYF. CDR3 bases: TGCAGTGCTTACTTCCAAGAGACCCAGTACTTC.

J is TRBJ2-7 and V is TRBV28; D gene unclear. The CDR3 runs to 10 residues. V lost 3 bases and J 7 bases, leaving 4 bases between the germline ends. Germline values: CDR1 MDHEN, CDR2 SYDVKM. CDR3 nucleotides: TGTGCCAGCAGTTTCAGGGAGCAGTACTTC. Protein sequence: CASSFREQYF.

The rearrangement uses TRBV27 and TRBJ1-6, with no clear D. V dropped 3 bases and J dropped 7 bases, with 4 bases sitting between them. This CDR3 region has 12 residues. CDR1 is MNHEY and CDR2 is SMNVEV in the germline V gene (reference sequence). The CDR3 loop reads CASSFRNSPLHF. The CDR3 DNA reads as TGTGCCAGCAGTTTCAGGAATTCACCCCTCCACTTT.

The chain carries TRBV2 and TRBJ2-5; 9 nucleotides align to TRBD1. V dropped 4 bases and J dropped 1; count of bases not matched to a gene: 1. In germline, CDR1 is SNHLY, CDR2 FYNNEI. This CDR3 is 14 amino acids long. CDR3 DNA: TGTGCCAGCAGTGTGGACAGGGGCCAAGAGACCCAGTACTTC. Its translation is CASSVDRGQETQYF.

The chain combines TRBV25-1 with TRBJ1-2, with D possibly TRBD1 on 6 matching bases. Trimming stripped 6 bases from V and 4 bases from J, with 21 bases between. The CDR3 consists of 16 residues. CDR1 and CDR2 (germline): MGHDK, SYGVNS. The CDR3 here is CASSGRFGQGGYGYTF. The CDR3 coding sequence is TGTGCCAGCAGCGGCCGGTTCGGACAAGGGGGCTATGGCTACACCTTC.

This clone has only a few counts. J is TRBJ1-1 and V is TRBV5-4; no definite D call. The V gene's germline CDR1 is SGHNT and CDR2 YYREEE (reference sequence). This CDR3 comprises 15 residues. V lost 0 bases to trimming and J lost 4 bases, with 13 bases between them. The CDR3 DNA reads as TGTGCCAGCAGCTTGGCGCTTGGAGGTTCCACTGAAGCTTTCTTT. Translating it yields CASSLALGGSTEAFF.

V gene TRBV28 combines with J gene TRBJ2-7; 9 nucleotides align to TRBD1. Germline-derived CDR1 and CDR2 are MDHEN and SYDVKM. Trimming took 2 bases from V and 0 from J; bases not matched to a gene: 5. The CDR3 runs to 16 residues. The CDR3 here is CASSLPRDRVSYEQYF. In nucleotides, the CDR3 is TGTGCCAGCAGTTTACCCCGGGACAGGGTCTCCTACGAGCAGTACTTC.

The chain combines TRBV4-2 with TRBJ1-1; 7 bases map to TRBD1. V lost 3 bases, J lost 5 bases, and 6 bases stayed unmatched. CDR3 length: 14 amino acids. Germline CDR1 and CDR2: LGHNA and YNFKEQ. The CDR3 region is CASSHNRGLTEAFF. The CDR3 DNA reads as TGTGCCAGCAGCCACAACAGGGGCTTAACTGAAGCTTTCTTT.